This TCR beta chain stems from a study of OX40 agonist ivuxolimab in advanced cancers. Background on the study: An anti-OX40 (CD134) antibody with agonistic activity, ivuxolimab, was administered to patients.

The trim removed 2 bases at V and 5 bases at J, leaving 9 bases unmatched. The CDR3 length is 16 residues. The germline gives CDR1 MGHRA, CDR2 YSYEKL. Study findings and constraints: In general, CD8+ T cells held more expanded clones than CD4+ did, on average.

Concerning this clone itself: Its target is unknown.

Clones were read by immunoSEQ multiplex PCR, and TCRdb kept only the in-frame ones, dropping some. Among 45,000 to 60,000 clones listed, roughly 77% were seen once. The chain joins TRBV4-1 to TRBJ1-5; 7 positions agree with TRBD1. The source is an adult with an advanced solid tumor such as melanoma, head and neck, liver or kidney cancer. Specimen: CD4+ or CD8+ T cells sorted from blood, collected in a trial of the OX40 agonist ivuxolimab. CDR3 DNA sequence: TGCGCCAGCAGCCAATCCAGGGGGGAGGGTGATCAGCCCCAGCATTTT. The encoded protein is CASSQSRGEGDQPQHF.